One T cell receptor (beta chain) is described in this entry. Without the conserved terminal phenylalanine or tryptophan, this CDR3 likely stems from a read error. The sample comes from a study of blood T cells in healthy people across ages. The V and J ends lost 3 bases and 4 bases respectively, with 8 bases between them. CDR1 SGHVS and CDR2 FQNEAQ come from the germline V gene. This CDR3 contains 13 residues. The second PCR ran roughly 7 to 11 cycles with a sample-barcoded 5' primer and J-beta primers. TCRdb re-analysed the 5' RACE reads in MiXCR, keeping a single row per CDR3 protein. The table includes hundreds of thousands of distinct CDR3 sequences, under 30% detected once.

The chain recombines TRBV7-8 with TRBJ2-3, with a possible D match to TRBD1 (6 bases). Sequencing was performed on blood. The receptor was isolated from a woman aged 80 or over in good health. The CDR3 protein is CASSLTGPDTQYC. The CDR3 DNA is TGTGCCAGCAGCTTGACAGGCCCAGATACGCAGTATTGT.